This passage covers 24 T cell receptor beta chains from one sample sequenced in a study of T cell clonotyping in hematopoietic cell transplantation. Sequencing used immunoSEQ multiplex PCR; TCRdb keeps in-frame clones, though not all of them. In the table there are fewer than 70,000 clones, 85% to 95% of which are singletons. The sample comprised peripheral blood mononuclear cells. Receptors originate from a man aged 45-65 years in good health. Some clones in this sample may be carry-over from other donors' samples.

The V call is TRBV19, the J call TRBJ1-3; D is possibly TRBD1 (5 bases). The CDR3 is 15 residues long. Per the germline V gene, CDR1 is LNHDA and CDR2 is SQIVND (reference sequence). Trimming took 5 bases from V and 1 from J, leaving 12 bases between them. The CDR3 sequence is CASSHDRDSGNTIYF. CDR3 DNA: TGTGCCAGTAGTCACGACAGAGATTCTGGAAACACCATATATTTT.

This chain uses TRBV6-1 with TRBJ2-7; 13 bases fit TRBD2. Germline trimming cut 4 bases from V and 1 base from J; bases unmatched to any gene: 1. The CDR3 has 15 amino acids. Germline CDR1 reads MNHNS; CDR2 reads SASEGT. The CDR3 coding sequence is TGTGCCAGCAGTGGGACTAGCGGGAGTTCCTACGAGCAGTACTTC. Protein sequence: CASSGTSGSSYEQYF.

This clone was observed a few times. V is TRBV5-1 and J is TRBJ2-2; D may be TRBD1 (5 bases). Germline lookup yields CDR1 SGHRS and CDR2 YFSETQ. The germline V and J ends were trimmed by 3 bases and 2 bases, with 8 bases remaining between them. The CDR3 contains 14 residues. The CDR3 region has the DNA TGCGCCAGCAGCTCCCAGGGTAACACCGGGGAGCTGTTTTTT. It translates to CASSSQGNTGELFF.

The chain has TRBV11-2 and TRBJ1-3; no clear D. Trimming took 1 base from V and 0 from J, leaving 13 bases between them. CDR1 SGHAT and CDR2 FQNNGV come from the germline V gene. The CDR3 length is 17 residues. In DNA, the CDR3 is TGTGCCAGCAGCTTAGGAAGGGCCAGGAGCTCTGGAAACACCATATATTTT. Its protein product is CASSLGRARSSGNTIYF.

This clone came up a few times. The CDR3 DNA is TGCAGCGTTGAAAGCGGGGGCTACGAGCAGTACTTC. It codes for CSVESGGYEQYF. This chain joins TRBV29-1 and TRBJ2-7; 8 nucleotides align to TRBD2. With V trimmed by 2 bases and J by 3 bases, 0 bases remained unmatched. There are 12 residues in the CDR3. The germline CDR1 and CDR2 sequences are SQVTM and ANQGSEA.

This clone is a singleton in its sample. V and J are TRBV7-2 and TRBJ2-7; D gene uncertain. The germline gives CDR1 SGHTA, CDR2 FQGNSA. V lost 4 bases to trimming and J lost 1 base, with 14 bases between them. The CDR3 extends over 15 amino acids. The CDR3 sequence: CASSSTPGPSYEQYF. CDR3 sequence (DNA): TGTGCCAGCAGCTCTACCCCGGGTCCTTCCTACGAGCAGTACTTC.

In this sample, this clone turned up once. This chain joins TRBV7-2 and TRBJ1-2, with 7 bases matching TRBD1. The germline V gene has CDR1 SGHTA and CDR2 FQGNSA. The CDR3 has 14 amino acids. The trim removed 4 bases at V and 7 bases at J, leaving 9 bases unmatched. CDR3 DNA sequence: TGTGCCAGCAGCTATCGACAGGGAAGGGCTGGCTACACCTTC. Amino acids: CASSYRQGRAGYTF.

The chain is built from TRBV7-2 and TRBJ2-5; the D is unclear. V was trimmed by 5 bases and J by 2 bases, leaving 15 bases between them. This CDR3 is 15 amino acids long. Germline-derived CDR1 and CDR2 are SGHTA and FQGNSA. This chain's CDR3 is CASSVRQQLQETQYF. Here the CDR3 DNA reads TGTGCCAGCAGCGTACGTCAACAGTTACAAGAGACCCAGTACTTC.

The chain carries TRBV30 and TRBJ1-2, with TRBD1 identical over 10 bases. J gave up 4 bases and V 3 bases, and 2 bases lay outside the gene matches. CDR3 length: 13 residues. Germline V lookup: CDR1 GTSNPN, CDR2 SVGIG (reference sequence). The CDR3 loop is CAWSRTGGYGYTF. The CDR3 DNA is TGTGCCTGGAGCCGGACAGGGGGCTATGGCTACACCTTC.

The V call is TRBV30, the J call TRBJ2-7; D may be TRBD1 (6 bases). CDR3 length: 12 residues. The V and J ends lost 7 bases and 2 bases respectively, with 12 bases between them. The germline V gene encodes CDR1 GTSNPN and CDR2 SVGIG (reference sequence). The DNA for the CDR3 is TGTGCCTCAAAACAGGGAACCTACGAGCAGTACTTC. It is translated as CASKQGTYEQYF.

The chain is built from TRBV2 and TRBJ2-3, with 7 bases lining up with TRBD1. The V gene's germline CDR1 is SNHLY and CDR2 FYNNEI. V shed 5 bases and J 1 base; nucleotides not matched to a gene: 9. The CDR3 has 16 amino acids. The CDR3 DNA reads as TGTGCCAGCAGTCGGGACAGCGGAACTGGCACAGATACGCAGTATTTT. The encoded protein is CASSRDSGTGTDTQYF.

This chain's CDR3 is CSVEDLVHHYNEQFF. The CDR3 DNA reads TGCAGCGTTGAAGATCTTGTGCACCACTACAATGAGCAGTTCTTC. The chain combines TRBV29-1 with TRBJ2-1; no definite D call. The CDR3 loop spans 15 amino acids. Germline CDR1 and CDR2: SQVTM and ANQGSEA. V was trimmed by 0 bases and J by 3 bases, leaving 12 bases between them.

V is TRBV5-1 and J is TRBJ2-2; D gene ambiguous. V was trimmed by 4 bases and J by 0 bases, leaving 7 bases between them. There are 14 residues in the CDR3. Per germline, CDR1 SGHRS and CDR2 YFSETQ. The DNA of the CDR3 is TGCGCCAGCAGCCTCAGTACGAACACCGGGGAGCTGTTTTTT. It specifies CASSLSTNTGELFF.

In DNA form, the CDR3 reads TGTGCCAGCGATTTAAGAGCGGATAGCAATCAGCCCCAGCATTTT. Translating gives CASDLRADSNQPQHF. This chain links TRBV6-1 with TRBJ1-5; D uncertain. This CDR3 has 15 residues. V gave up 8 bases and J gave up 0 bases, with 14 bases separating them. Germline V gene data show CDR1 as MNHNS and CDR2 as SASEGT.

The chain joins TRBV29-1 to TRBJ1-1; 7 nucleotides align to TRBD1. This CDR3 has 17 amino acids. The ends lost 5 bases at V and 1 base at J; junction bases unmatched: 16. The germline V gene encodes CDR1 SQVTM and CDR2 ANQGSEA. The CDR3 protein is CSVLAEGAGSWNTEAFF. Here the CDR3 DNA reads TGCAGCGTTTTGGCAGAGGGGGCAGGATCGTGGAACACTGAAGCTTTCTTT.

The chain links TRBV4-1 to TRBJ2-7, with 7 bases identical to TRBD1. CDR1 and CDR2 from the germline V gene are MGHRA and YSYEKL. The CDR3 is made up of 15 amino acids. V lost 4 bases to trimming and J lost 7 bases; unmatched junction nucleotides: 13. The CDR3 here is CASSRSGRQGDEQYF. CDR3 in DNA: TGCGCCAGCAGCCGTTCAGGCAGACAGGGTGATGAGCAGTACTTC.

DNA of the CDR3: TGTGCCACTCTCCACACTGCTTACTCCTACGAGCAGTACTTC. Translating gives CATLHTAYSYEQYF. The chain carries TRBV6-4 and TRBJ2-7, with no clear D. V lost 10 bases and J lost 0, with 16 bases in between. The CDR3 is 14 amino acids. Germline values: CDR1 MRHNA, CDR2 SNTAGT.

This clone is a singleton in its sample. This CDR3 reads CSATRLTEAFF. The CDR3 DNA follows: TGCAGCGCGACTAGGCTCACTGAAGCTTTCTTT. V usage is TRBV29-1 and J usage is TRBJ1-1; no clear D. Germline values: CDR1 SQVTM, CDR2 ANQGSEA. Between the trimmed V and J ends, which lost 7 bases and 4 bases, there was a span of 10 bases. The CDR3 totals 11 residues.

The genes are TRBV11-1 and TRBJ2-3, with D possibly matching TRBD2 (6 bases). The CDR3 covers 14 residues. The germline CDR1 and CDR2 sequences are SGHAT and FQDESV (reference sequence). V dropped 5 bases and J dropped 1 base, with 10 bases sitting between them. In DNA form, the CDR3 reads TGTGCCAGCAGCCCGGACTACCGCACAGATACGCAGTATTTT. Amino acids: CASSPDYRTDTQYF.

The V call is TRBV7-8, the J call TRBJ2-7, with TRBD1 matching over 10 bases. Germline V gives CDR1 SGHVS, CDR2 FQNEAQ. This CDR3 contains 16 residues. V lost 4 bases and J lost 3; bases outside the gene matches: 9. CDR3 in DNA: TGTGCCAGCAGCTCTGGAGGGACAGGGGCTTTCTACGAGCAGTACTTC. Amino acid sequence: CASSSGGTGAFYEQYF. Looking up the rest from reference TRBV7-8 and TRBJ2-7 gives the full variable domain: GAGVSQSPRYKVAKRGQDVALRCDPISGHVSLFWYQQALGQGPEFLTYFQNEAQLDKSGLPSDRFFAERPEGSVSTLKIQRTQQEDSAVYLCASSSGGTGAFYEQYFGPGTRLTVT.

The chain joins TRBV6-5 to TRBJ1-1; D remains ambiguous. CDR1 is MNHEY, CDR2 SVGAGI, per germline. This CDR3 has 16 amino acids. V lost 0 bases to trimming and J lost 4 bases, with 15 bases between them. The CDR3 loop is CASSYSTNRGSTEAFF. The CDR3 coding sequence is TGTGCCAGCAGTTACTCTACTAACCGAGGCAGCACTGAAGCTTTCTTT.

The CDR3 bases are TGTGCCAGCAGCTTTAGTGGGGACTCGAGGCTGTTTTTT. This encodes CASSFSGDSRLFF. The chain has TRBV7-6 and TRBJ1-4, with D possibly matching TRBD1 (5 bases). The V end was cut by 3 bases, the J end by 14 bases, with 16 bases between. The CDR3 is 13 amino acids. Germline V gives CDR1 SGHVS, CDR2 FNYEAQ.

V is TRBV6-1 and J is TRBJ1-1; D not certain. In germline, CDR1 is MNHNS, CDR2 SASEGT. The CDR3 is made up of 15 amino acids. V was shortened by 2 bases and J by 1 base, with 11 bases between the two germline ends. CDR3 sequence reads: CASSENGGENTEAFF. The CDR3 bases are TGTGCCAGCAGTGAAAACGGCGGAGAGAACACTGAAGCTTTCTTT.

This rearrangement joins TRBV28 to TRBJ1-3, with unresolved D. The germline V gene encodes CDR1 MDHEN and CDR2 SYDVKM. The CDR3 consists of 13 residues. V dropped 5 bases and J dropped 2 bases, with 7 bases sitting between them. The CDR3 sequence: CASSPPTGNTIYF. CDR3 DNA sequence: TGTGCCAGCAGTCCCCCCACTGGAAACACCATATATTTT.